This T cell receptor beta chain is from a study of tumour-infiltrating T cells in Burkitt lymphoma. Study information: Survival, overall and progression-free, tracked with productive clonality.

Measured with immunoSEQ multiplex PCR; TCRdb has only the in-frame clones, and not every one. The table has 15,000 to 20,000 clones, around four fifths seen once. This CDR3 has 15 residues. Germline-derived CDR1 and CDR2 are SGHRS and YFSETQ. V shed 0 bases and J shed 6 bases, with 16 bases lying between them. Specimen: tumor tissue. The receptor was isolated from a human donor with diffuse large B-cell lymphoma. The chain joins TRBV5-1 to TRBJ2-7, with a tentative D call TRBD2 (7 bases). The CDR3 nucleotides are TGCGCCAGCAGCTTGGAATGGGGAGGGGGTAGCGAGCAGTACTTC. Residues: CASSLEWGGGSEQYF.